This T cell receptor (beta chain) was documented in a study of CD8 T cells in ankylosing spondylitis. The length of the CDR3 is 14 residues. V gave up 2 bases and J gave up 7 bases; unmatched junction bases: 5. Quantitative 5'-RACE with molecular barcodes produced the TCR beta libraries. TCRdb itself ran the 5' RACE reads through MiXCR, one entry per CDR3 protein. This table has roughly 130,000 distinct CDR3 sequences, roughly 13% appearing once. This clonotype appeared many times. The clonotype was recovered from a female donor with ankylosing spondylitis or in good health (not recorded which). The chain links TRBV12-3 or TRBV12-4 to TRBJ2-1; 7 nucleotides line up with TRBD1. The specimen was blood, either unsorted or a sorted T cell fraction (not recorded which). In nucleotides, the CDR3 is TGTGCCAGCAGTTTACCACAGGGGAATAATGAGCAGTTCTTC. It encodes CASSLPQGNNEQFF.